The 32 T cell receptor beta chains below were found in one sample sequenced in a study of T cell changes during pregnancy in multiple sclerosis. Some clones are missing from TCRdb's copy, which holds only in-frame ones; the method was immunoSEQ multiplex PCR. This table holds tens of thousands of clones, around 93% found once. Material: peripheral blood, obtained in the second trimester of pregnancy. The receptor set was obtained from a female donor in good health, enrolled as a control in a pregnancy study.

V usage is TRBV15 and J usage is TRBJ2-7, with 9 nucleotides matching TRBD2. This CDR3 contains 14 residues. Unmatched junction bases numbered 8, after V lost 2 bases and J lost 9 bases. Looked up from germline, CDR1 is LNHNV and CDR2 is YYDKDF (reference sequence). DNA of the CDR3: TGTGCCACCAGCAGAATCCAGGCGGGGGGGAGGCAGTACTTC. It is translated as CATSRIQAGGRQYF.

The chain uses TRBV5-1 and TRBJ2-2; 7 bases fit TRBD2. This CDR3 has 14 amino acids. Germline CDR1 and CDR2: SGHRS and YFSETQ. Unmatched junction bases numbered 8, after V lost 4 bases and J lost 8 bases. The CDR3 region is CASSRFGRTGELFF. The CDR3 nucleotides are TGCGCCAGCAGCAGGTTCGGGAGGACGGGGGAGCTGTTTTTT.

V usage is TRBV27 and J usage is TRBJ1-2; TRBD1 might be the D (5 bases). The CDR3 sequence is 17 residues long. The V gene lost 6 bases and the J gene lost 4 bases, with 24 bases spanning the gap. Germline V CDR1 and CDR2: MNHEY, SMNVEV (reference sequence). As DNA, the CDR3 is TGTGCCAGCAGCCTTAAGGACCGGGGGGTGGGTATCTATGGCTACACCTTC. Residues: CASSLKDRGVGIYGYTF.

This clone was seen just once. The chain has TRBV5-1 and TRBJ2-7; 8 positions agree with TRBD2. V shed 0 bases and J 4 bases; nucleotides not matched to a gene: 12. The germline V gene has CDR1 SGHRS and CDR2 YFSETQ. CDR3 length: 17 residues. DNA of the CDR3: TGCGCCAGCAGCTTGGCCGGGAGCGGGAGTGGAAGGTACGAGCAGTACTTC. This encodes CASSLAGSGSGRYEQYF.

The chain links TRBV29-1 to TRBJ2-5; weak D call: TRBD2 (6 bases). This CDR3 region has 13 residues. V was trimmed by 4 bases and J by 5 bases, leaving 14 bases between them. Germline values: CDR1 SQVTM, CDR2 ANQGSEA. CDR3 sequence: CSVARGRRETQYF. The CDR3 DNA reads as TGCAGCGTTGCGCGGGGACGAAGGGAGACCCAGTACTTC.

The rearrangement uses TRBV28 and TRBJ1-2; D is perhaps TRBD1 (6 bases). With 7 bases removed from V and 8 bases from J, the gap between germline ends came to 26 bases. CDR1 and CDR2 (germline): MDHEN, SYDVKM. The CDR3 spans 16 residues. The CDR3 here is CASTGWGGGRGSGYTF. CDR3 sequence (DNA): TGTGCCAGCACCGGGTGGGGGGGCGGCCGTGGGAGCGGCTACACCTTC.

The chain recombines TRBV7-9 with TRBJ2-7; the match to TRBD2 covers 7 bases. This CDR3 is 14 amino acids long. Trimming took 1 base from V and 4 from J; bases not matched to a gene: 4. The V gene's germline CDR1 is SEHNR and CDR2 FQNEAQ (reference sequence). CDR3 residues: CASSLGASGYEQYF. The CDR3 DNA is TGTGCCAGCAGCTTAGGGGCTAGCGGTTACGAGCAGTACTTC.

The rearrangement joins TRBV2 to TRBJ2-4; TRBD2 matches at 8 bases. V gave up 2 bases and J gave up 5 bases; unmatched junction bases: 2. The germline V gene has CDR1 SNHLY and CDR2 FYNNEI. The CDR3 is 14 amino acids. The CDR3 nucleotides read TGTGCCAGCAGTGAACGGGGGGGCCAAAACATTCAGTACTTC. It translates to CASSERGGQNIQYF.

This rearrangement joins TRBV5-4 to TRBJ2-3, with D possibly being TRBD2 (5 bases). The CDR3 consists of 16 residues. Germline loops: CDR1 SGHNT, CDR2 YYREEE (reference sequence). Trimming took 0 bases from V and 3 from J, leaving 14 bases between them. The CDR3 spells CASSLAGGLATDTQYF. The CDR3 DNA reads TGTGCCAGCAGCTTGGCCGGTGGGTTAGCGACAGATACGCAGTATTTT.

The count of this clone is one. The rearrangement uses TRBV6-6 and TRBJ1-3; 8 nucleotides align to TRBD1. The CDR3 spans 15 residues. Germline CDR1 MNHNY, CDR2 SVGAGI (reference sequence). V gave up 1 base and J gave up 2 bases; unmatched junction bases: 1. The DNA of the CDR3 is TGTGCCAGCAGTTACTTGACAGGGGCTGGAAACACCATATATTTT. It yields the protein CASSYLTGAGNTIYF.

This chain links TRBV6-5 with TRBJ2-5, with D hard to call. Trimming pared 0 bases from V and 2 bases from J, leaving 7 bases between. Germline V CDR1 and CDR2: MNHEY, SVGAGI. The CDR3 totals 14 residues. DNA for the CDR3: TGTGCCAGCAGTTACTCGAACCTACAAGAGACCCAGTACTTC. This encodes CASSYSNLQETQYF.

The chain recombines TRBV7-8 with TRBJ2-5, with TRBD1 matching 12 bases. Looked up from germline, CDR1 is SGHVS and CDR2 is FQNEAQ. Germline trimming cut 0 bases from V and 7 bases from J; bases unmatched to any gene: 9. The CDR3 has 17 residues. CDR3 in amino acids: CASSLAGTGGGLGTQYF. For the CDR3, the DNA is TGTGCCAGCAGCTTAGCCGGGACAGGGGGCGGGTTAGGGACCCAGTACTTC.

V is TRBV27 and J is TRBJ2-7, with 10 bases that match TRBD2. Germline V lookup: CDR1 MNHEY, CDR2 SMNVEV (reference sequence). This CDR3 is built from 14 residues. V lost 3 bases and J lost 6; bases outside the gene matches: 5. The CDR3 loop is CASSFISGRAEQYF. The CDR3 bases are TGTGCCAGCAGTTTTATAAGCGGGAGGGCCGAGCAGTACTTC.

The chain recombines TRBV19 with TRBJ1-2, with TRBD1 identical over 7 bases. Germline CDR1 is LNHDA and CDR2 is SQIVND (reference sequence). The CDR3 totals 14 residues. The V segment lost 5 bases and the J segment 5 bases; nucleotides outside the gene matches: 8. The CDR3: CASSLETGMYGYTF. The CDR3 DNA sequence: TGTGCCAGTAGTCTCGAGACAGGGATGTATGGCTACACCTTC.

The CDR3 spells CASSPDGTASYEQYF. Here the CDR3 DNA reads TGTGCCAGCTCACCCGACGGGACAGCGTCCTACGAGCAGTACTTC. V gene TRBV18 combines with J gene TRBJ2-7, with TRBD1 matching 7 bases. Germline V lookup: CDR1 KGHSH, CDR2 LQKENI. This CDR3 is 15 amino acids long. V was clipped by 3 bases and J by 1 base; unmatched bases: 6.

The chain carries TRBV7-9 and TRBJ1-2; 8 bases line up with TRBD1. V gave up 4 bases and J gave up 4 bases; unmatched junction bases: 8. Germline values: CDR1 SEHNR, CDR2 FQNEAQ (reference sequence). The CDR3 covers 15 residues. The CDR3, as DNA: TGTGCCAGCAGCTCCTGGACAGGGATTACCTATGGCTACACCTTC. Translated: CASSSWTGITYGYTF.

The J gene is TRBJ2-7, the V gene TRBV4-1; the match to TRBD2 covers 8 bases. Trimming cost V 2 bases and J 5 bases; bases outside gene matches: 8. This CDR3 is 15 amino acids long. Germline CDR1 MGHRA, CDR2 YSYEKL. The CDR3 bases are TGCGCCAGCAGCCAAAAAGCCCATAGCGGGGACGAGCAGTACTTC. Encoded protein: CASSQKAHSGDEQYF.

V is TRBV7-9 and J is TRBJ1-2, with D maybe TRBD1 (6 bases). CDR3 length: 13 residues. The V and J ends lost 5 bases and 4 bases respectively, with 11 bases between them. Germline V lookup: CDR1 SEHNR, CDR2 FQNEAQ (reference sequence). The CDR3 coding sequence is TGTGCCAGCAGCCTGGACAGCTTCTATGGCTACACCTTC. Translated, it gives CASSLDSFYGYTF.

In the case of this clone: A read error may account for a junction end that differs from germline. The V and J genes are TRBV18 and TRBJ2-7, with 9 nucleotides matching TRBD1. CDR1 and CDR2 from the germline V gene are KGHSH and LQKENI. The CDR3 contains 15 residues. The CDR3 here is CASSRNRDRDHEQYF. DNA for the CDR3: TGTGCCAGTTCACGCAACCGGGACAGGGACCACGAGCAGTACTTC. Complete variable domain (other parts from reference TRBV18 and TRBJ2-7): NAGVMQNPRHLVRRRGQEARLRCSPMKGHSHVYWYRQLPEEGLKFMVYLQKENIIDESGMPKERFSAEFPKEGPSILRIQQVVRGDSAAYFCASSRNRDRDHEQYFGPGTRLTVT.

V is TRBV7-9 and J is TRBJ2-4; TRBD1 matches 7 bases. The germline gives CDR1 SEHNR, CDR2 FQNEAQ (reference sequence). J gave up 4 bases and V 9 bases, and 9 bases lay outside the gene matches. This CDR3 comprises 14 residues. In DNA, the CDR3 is TGTGCCAGTGGCGGTGGGGACAGAAAAAACATTCAGTACTTC. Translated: CASGGGDRKNIQYF.

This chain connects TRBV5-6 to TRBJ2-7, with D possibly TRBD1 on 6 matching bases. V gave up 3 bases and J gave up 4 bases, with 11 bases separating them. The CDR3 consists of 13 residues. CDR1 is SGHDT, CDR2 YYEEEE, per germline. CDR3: CASSWGQSYEQYF. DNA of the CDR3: TGTGCCAGCAGCTGGGGACAATCTTACGAGCAGTACTTC. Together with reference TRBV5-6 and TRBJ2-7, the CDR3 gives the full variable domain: DAGVTQSPTHLIKTRGQQVTLRCSPKSGHDTVSWYQQALGQGPQFIFQYYEEEERQRGNFPDRFSGHQFPNYSSELNVNALLLGDSALYLCASSWGQSYEQYFGPGTRLTVT.

CDR3 bases: TGTGCCAGCAGCTTGCACCCCCAACATCGTGAGCAGTTCTTC. As protein: CASSLHPQHREQFF. The rearrangement joins TRBV7-2 to TRBJ2-1; D gene uncertain. CDR1 and CDR2 from the germline V gene are SGHTA and FQGNSA. The CDR3 is 14 amino acids. V lost 3 bases, J lost 9 bases, and 15 bases lay in between.

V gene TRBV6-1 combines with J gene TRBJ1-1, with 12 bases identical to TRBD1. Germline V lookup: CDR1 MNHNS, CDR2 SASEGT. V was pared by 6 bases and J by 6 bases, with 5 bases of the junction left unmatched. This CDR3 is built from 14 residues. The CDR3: CASRGTGGSAEAFF. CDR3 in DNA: TGTGCCAGCAGGGGGACAGGGGGCTCTGCTGAAGCTTTCTTT.

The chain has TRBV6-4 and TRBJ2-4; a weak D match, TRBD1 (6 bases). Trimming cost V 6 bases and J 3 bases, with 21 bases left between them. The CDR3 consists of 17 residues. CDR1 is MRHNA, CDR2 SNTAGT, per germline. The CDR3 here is CASRSTGIPLVKNIQYF. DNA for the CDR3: TGTGCCAGCAGATCCACAGGGATTCCGTTGGTCAAAAACATTCAGTACTTC.

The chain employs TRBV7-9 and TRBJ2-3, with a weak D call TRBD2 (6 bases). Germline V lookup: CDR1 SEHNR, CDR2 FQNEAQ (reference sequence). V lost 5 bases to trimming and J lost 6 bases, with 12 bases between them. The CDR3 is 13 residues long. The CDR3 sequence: CASSPSSGDTQYF. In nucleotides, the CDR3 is TGTGCCAGCAGCCCTTCCAGCGGGGATACGCAGTATTTT. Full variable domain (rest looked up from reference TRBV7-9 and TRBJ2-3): DTGVSQNPRHKITKRGQNVTFRCDPISEHNRLYWYRQTLGQGPEFLTYFQNEAQLEKSRLLSDRFSAERPKGSFSTLEIQRTEQGDSAMYLCASSPSSGDTQYFGPGTRLTVL.

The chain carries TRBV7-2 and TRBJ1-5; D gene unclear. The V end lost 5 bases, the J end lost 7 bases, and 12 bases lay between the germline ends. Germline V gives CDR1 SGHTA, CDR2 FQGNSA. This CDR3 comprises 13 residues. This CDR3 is CASSLEGGQPQHF. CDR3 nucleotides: TGTGCCAGCAGCCTGGAGGGAGGCCAGCCCCAGCATTTT.

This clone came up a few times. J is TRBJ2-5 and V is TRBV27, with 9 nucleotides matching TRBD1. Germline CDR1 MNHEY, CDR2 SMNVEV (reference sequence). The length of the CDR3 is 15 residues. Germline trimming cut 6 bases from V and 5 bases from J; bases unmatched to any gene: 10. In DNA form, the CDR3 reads TGTGCCAGCAGACCCCGGGACAGGGTTCGCGAGACCCAGTACTTC. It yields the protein CASRPRDRVRETQYF.

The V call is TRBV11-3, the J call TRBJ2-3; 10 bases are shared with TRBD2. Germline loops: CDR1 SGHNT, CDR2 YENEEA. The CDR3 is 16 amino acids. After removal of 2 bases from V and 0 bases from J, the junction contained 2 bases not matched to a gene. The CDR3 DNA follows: TGTGCCAGCAGCTTACTAGCGGGAGCTAGCACAGATACGCAGTATTTT. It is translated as CASSLLAGASTDTQYF.

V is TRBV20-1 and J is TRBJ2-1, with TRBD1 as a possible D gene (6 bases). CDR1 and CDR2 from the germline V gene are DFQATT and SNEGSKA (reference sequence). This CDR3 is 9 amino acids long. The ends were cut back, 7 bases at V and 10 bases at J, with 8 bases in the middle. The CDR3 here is CSVGTEQFF. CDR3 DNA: TGCAGTGTGGGGACAGAGCAGTTCTTC.

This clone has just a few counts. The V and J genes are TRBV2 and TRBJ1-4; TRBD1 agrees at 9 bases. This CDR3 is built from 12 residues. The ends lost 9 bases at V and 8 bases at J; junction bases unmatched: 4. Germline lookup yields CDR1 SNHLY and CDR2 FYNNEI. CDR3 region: CASGTGNEKLFF. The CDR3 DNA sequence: TGTGCCAGTGGGACAGGGAACGAAAAACTGTTTTTT.

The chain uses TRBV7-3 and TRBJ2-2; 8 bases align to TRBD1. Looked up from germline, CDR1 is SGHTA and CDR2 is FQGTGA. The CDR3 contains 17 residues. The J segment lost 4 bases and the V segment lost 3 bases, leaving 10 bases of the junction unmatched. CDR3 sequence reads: CASSFQGARVGTGELFF. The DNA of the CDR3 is TGTGCCAGCAGCTTTCAGGGGGCGCGGGTGGGCACCGGGGAGCTGTTTTTT.

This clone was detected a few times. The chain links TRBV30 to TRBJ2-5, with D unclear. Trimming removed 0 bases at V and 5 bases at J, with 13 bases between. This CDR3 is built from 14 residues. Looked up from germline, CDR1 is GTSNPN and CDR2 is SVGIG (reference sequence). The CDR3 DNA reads TGTGCCTGGAGTGTAGGTGCGGCGCGGGAGACCCAGTACTTC. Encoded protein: CAWSVGAARETQYF.